The 23 T cell receptor beta chains given below trace back to one sample, sequenced in a study of T-cell memory formation after mild COVID-19. In TCRdb, the 5' RACE reads were re-called with MiXCR into one record per CDR3 protein. Of approximately 410,000 distinct CDR3 sequences listed, around a quarter are singletons. Sample: PBMCs or a T cell subset sorted from them (not recorded which). The receptors originated from an adult woman who had mild COVID-19 (a few samples of this study predate the infection). Cell type and time point are not known.

This clonotype has only a few counts. V is TRBV9 and J is TRBJ2-7; TRBD2 might be the D (6 bases). V lost 5 bases, J lost 0 bases, and 15 bases lay in between. CDR1 is SGDLS, CDR2 YYNGEE, per germline. The CDR3 covers 15 residues. As DNA, the CDR3 is TGTGCCAGCAGTGGGACTCCTGTCCCCTCCTACGAGCAGTACTTC. As protein: CASSGTPVPSYEQYF.

The sample holds a few counts of this clonotype. The chain employs TRBV12-3 or TRBV12-4 and TRBJ1-1; no firm D call. V lost 1 base and J 9 bases, leaving 9 bases between the germline ends. The CDR3 has 12 residues. The CDR3 DNA reads as TGTGCCAGCAGTTTAGAGTACGAAAAAGCTTTCTTT. Encoded protein: CASSLEYEKAFF.

The chain uses TRBV25-1 and TRBJ1-2; 11 nucleotides match TRBD1. The CDR3 covers 13 residues. Germline values: CDR1 MGHDK, CDR2 SYGVNS. The junction had 2 bases not matched to a gene; V was cut back by 9 bases and J by 2 bases. The CDR3 DNA reads TGTGCCAGTCGGACAGGGGGCAACTATGGCTACACCTTC. Encoded protein: CASRTGGNYGYTF.

The chain has TRBV12-3 or TRBV12-4 and TRBJ2-2; TRBD2 might be the D (5 bases). The CDR3 has 15 residues. V was clipped by 7 bases and J by 7 bases, with 19 bases between them. The CDR3 nucleotides read TGTGCCAGCACTTCGAGTAGCGCAGTTGGCGGGGAGCTGTTTTTT. Its protein product is CASTSSSAVGGELFF.

Only a few counts were recorded for this clonotype. The V call is TRBV7-2, the J call TRBJ2-5, with no clear D. The CDR3 runs to 13 residues. Per germline, CDR1 SGHTA and CDR2 FQGNSA. The germline V and J ends were trimmed by 0 bases and 3 bases, with 5 bases remaining between them. The CDR3 DNA is TGTGCCAGCAGCTTAGCAGTAGAAGAGACCCAGTACTTC. It is translated as CASSLAVEETQYF.

The chain employs TRBV3-1 and TRBJ1-1; D may be TRBD1 (5 bases). Trimming took 1 base from V and 8 from J, leaving 14 bases between them. Germline-derived CDR1 and CDR2 are LGHDT and YNNKEL (reference sequence). The CDR3 runs to 14 residues. The CDR3 protein is CASSQGRGVSEAFF. CDR3 sequence (DNA): TGTGCCAGCAGCCAAGGGCGGGGGGTGTCAGAAGCTTTCTTT.

The V gene is TRBV24-1, the J gene TRBJ2-1; D might be TRBD1 or TRBD2, each matching 5 bases. Germline assignment: CDR1 KGHDR and CDR2 SFDVKD. Trimming cost V 5 bases and J 6 bases, with 16 bases left between them. This CDR3 contains 15 residues. CDR3 nucleotides: TGTGCCACCAGTGTCGGCTTAACGGGGCCCAATGAGCAGTTCTTC. The encoded protein is CATSVGLTGPNEQFF.

The table lists this clonotype with a few counts. The chain couples TRBV12-3 or TRBV12-4 to TRBJ1-1, with 12 nucleotides matching TRBD1. The CDR3 is 16 amino acids. Losses at the gene ends were 6 bases for V and 4 bases for J; bases not matched to a gene: 9. For the CDR3, the DNA is TGTGCCAGCAGCCACGGGACAGGGGGCATCGTCACTGAAGCTTTCTTT. This translates into CASSHGTGGIVTEAFF.

A few counts support this clonotype. The chain links TRBV7-3 to TRBJ2-3; a possible D gene is TRBD1 (6 bases). Between the trimmed V and J ends, which lost 5 bases and 1 base, there was a span of 16 bases. Germline CDR1 SGHTA, CDR2 FQGTGA. There are 16 residues in the CDR3. This CDR3 is CASSRDGGLGTDTQYF. DNA of the CDR3: TGTGCCAGCAGCCGGGATGGGGGCCTCGGCACAGATACGCAGTATTTT.

J is TRBJ1-4 and V is TRBV2; 8 bases are shared with TRBD1. V was pared by 6 bases and J by 0 bases, with 12 bases of the junction left unmatched. The CDR3 totals 18 residues. CDR1 and CDR2 (germline): SNHLY, FYNNEI. The CDR3 spells CASSEDGDRPTTNEKLFF. The CDR3 nucleotides are TGTGCCAGCAGCGAGGATGGGGACAGGCCCACAACTAATGAAAAACTGTTTTTT.

This clonotype was observed once. This chain uses TRBV30 with TRBJ1-5; no clear D gene. The V end was cut by 2 bases, the J end by 3 bases, with 8 bases between. Germline assignment: CDR1 GTSNPN and CDR2 SVGIG (reference sequence). The CDR3 runs to 13 residues. As DNA, the CDR3 is TGTGCCTGGAGTCAGGACCACAATCAGCCCCAGCATTTT. Its translation: CAWSQDHNQPQHF.

This clonotype was seen only a few times. The chain combines TRBV29-1 with TRBJ2-5; D is ambiguous. The CDR3 totals 11 residues. CDR1 and CDR2 (germline): SQVTM, ANQGSEA. Trimming removed 4 bases from V and 10 bases from J, with 13 bases in between. The CDR3 protein is CSVGHTKDQYF. The CDR3 DNA is TGCAGCGTTGGACATACTAAGGACCAGTACTTC.

This clonotype was counted between two and nine times. The chain has TRBV6-5 and TRBJ2-5, with TRBD2 identical over 7 bases. Trimming removed 2 bases from V and 5 bases from J; junction bases left unmatched: 11. CDR3 length: 16 residues. Germline CDR1 reads MNHEY; CDR2 reads SVGAGI. CDR3 in amino acids: CASSYGGRGEAETQYF. CDR3 coding DNA: TGTGCCAGCAGTTACGGAGGGAGGGGTGAAGCGGAGACCCAGTACTTC.

This clonotype has just a few counts. The CDR3 spells CASRDMGGWNYGYTF. The CDR3 DNA reads as TGCGCCAGCAGAGATATGGGAGGGTGGAACTATGGCTACACCTTC. The chain carries TRBV5-1 and TRBJ1-2; D is undetermined. The CDR3 is made up of 15 amino acids. The ends were cut back, 5 bases at V and 2 bases at J, with 16 bases in the middle. Germline values: CDR1 SGHRS, CDR2 YFSETQ.

This chain joins TRBV4-2 and TRBJ2-7; TRBD2 matches 8 bases. This CDR3 is built from 15 residues. Looked up from germline, CDR1 is LGHNA and CDR2 is YNFKEQ. V shed 1 base, J shed 7 bases, and the junction held 9 bases outside the gene matches. CDR3 region: CASSQATGGPLEQYF. The CDR3 DNA sequence: TGTGCCAGCAGCCAAGCTACGGGGGGGCCGCTGGAGCAGTACTTC.

This clonotype was detected a few times. This chain uses TRBV30 with TRBJ2-5; D not resolved. V was shortened by 3 bases and J by 0 bases, with 8 bases between the two germline ends. Germline CDR1 GTSNPN, CDR2 SVGIG (reference sequence). This CDR3 spans 13 amino acids. The chain's CDR3 is CAWRRPDQETQYF. CDR3 bases: TGTGCCTGGAGACGACCAGACCAAGAGACCCAGTACTTC.

This clonotype has a handful of counts. The genes are TRBV3-1 and TRBJ2-5, with D maybe TRBD1 (6 bases). Trimming took 1 base from V and 2 from J, leaving 14 bases between them. This CDR3 is 16 amino acids long. The germline V gene encodes CDR1 LGHDT and CDR2 YNNKEL (reference sequence). The CDR3 nucleotides read TGTGCCAGCAGCCAAGGGCCGGCGAGGGGGCAAGAGACCCAGTACTTC. Protein sequence: CASSQGPARGQETQYF.

The chain joins TRBV18 to TRBJ1-2, with TRBD1 matching over 10 bases. With V trimmed by 8 bases and J by 7 bases, 4 bases remained unmatched. From germline, CDR1 is KGHSH and CDR2 LQKENI. The CDR3 runs to 12 residues. CDR3 sequence (DNA): TGTGCCAGCCTACGGACAGGGGGTGGCTACACCTTC. Translation: CASLRTGGGYTF.

This clonotype was counted a few times. The rearrangement links TRBV6-5 to TRBJ2-7, with no clear D. This CDR3 comprises 15 residues. In germline, CDR1 is MNHEY, CDR2 SVGAGI. V lost 5 bases and J lost 0, with 14 bases in between. In DNA form, the CDR3 reads TGTGCCAGCAGTCCATTAGGCAGAAGCTCCTACGAGCAGTACTTC. Its translation: CASSPLGRSSYEQYF.

The sample holds one count of this clonotype. This chain connects TRBV12-3 or TRBV12-4 to TRBJ1-5; 10 bases are shared with TRBD1. The CDR3 extends over 15 amino acids. Germline trimming cut 5 bases from V and 4 bases from J; bases unmatched to any gene: 5. The CDR3 protein is CASSKDRGENQPQHF. CDR3 nucleotides: TGTGCCAGCAGTAAGGACAGGGGGGAAAATCAGCCCCAGCATTTT.

The rearrangement joins TRBV24-1 to TRBJ2-3; the D gene could be TRBD1 or TRBD2 (5 bases each). From germline, CDR1 is KGHDR and CDR2 SFDVKD. This CDR3 spans 13 amino acids. V was pared by 7 bases and J by 0 bases, with 7 bases between. CDR3: CATSGTSTDTQYF. In DNA, the CDR3 is TGTGCCACCAGCGGGACGAGCACAGATACGCAGTATTTT.

The chain is built from TRBV6-2 or TRBV6-3 and TRBJ2-7, with a tentative D call TRBD1 (5 bases). This CDR3 is 13 amino acids long. Trimming removed 0 bases from V and 5 bases from J, with 8 bases in between. The germline V gene has CDR1 MNHEY and CDR2 SVGEGT. CDR3 protein: CASSYSTDNEQYF. In nucleotides, the CDR3 is TGTGCCAGCAGTTACTCGACAGATAACGAGCAGTACTTC.

The chain employs TRBV5-1 and TRBJ1-6; D is uncertain. Germline assignment: CDR1 SGHRS and CDR2 YFSETQ. Between the trimmed V and J ends, which lost 4 bases and 7 bases, there was a span of 6 bases. The CDR3 contains 12 residues. This CDR3 is CASSGQNSPLHF. DNA of the CDR3: TGCGCCAGCAGCGGGCAGAATTCACCCCTCCACTTT.